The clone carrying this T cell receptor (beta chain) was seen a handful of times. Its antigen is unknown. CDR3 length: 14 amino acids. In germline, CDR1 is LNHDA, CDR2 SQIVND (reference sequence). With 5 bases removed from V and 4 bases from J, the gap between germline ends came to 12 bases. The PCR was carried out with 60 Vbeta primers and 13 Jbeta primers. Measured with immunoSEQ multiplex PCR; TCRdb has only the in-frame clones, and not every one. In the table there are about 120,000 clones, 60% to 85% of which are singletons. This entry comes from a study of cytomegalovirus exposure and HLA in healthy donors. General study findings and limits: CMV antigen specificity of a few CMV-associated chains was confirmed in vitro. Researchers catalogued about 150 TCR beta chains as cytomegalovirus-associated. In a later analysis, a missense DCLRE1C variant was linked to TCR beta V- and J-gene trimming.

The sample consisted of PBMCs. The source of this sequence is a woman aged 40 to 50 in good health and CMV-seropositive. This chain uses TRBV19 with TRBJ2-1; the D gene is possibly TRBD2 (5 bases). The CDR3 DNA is TGTGCCAGTAGTCCCCGGGGTTCTTACAATGAGCAGTTCTTC. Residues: CASSPRGSYNEQFF.